This is a list of T cell receptor beta chains from one sample in a study of cytomegalovirus exposure and HLA in healthy donors. Data came from immunoSEQ multiplex PCR; TCRdb stores just in-frame clones and leaves some out. The sample lists about 190,000 clones; almost 75% were seen once. The sample consisted of PBMCs. All receptors derive from a woman in her 30s in good health and CMV-seropositive. The CDR3 runs from the conserved cysteine through the conserved F or W. The order of the fields is J gene, V gene, D gene, clone size, CDR3 protein, CDR3 DNA. The D gene is left open where the match is weak. The size field is filled for only some rows; it gives once, few, many or a size class.

TRBJ2-7 TRBV6-1 . . CATVNRGGAREQYF TGTGCCACCGTAAACCGTGGGGGGGCGCGAGAGCAGTACTTC
TRBJ1-1 TRBV27 . . CASGPGEAFF TGTGCCAGCGGGCCGGGAGAAGCTTTCTTT
TRBJ2-7 TRBV2 TRBD2 . CASSAPLERESSYEQYF TGTGCCAGCAGCGCCCCCCTGGAGCGGGAGAGCTCCTACGAGCAGTACTTC
TRBJ2-7 TRBV28 . . CASNLGHARVYEQYF TGTGCCAGCAACTTAGGACATGCGCGTGTCTACGAGCAGTACTTC
TRBJ2-2 TRBV29-1 . . CSVAGVTGELFF TGCAGCGTAGCAGGGGTTACCGGGGAGCTGTTTTTT
TRBJ1-5 TRBV7-2 . . CASSTPLGTPNQPQHF TGTGCCAGCAGCACCCCCCTTGGGACACCTAATCAGCCCCAGCATTTT
TRBJ2-6 TRBV28 TRBD1 . CASKDRDLSGANVLTF TGTGCCAGCAAGGACAGGGACCTCTCTGGGGCCAACGTCCTGACTTTC
TRBJ1-1 TRBV12-2 . few CASRLVIGGSGGVSTEAFF TGTGCAAGTCGCTTAGTAATCGGAGGCTCGGGTGGAGTGAGTACTGAAGCTTTCTTT
TRBJ2-1 TRBV19 . once CACTDSPSSYNEQFF TGTGCCTGCACGGACAGTCCTAGCTCCTACAATGAGCAGTTCTTC
TRBJ2-3 TRBV6-1 . . CASSEVVRRGADTQYF TGTGCCAGCAGTGAAGTGGTCCGCAGGGGTGCAGATACGCAGTATTTT
TRBJ2-7 TRBV7-9 . once CASSPETSSYEQYF TGTGCCAGCAGCCCTGAGACTAGTTCCTACGAGCAGTACTTC
TRBJ1-1 TRBV9 . few CASSVVPRGEGLNTEAFF TGTGCCAGCAGCGTAGTACCTAGGGGGGAGGGACTGAACACTGAAGCTTTCTTT
TRBJ1-1 TRBV19 . . CASSSDRNTEAFF TGTGCCAGTAGTTCGGACAGGAACACTGAAGCTTTCTTT
TRBJ2-1 TRBV18 TRBD2 . CASSPPGTSGRNEQFF TGTGCCAGCTCACCGCCCGGGACTAGCGGGAGAAATGAGCAGTTCTTC
TRBJ2-7 TRBV21-1 . . CASSRFDGRAGEQYF TGTGCCAGCAGCAGGTTTGACGGGAGGGCCGGAGAGCAGTACTTC
TRBJ2-6 TRBV28 TRBD2 . CASSRLAAGANVLTF TGTGCCAGCAGTAGGCTAGCGGCTGGGGCCAACGTCCTGACTTTC
TRBJ2-7 TRBV5-5 TRBD1 . CASSLEGAPYEQYF TGTGCCAGCAGCTTGGAGGGGGCCCCCTACGAGCAGTACTTC
TRBJ1-1 TRBV5-6 TRBD1 . CASSVTGGRTEAFF TGTGCCAGCAGCGTGACAGGGGGCAGAACTGAAGCTTTCTTT
TRBJ2-2 TRBV6-1 TRBD1 . CASSEAAGGFTGELFF TGTGCCAGCAGTGAAGCCGCAGGGGGCTTCACCGGGGAGCTGTTTTTT
TRBJ1-5 TRBV6-1 . few CASSEATGPNQPQHF TGTGCCAGCAGTGAAGCAACAGGGCCGAATCAGCCCCAGCATTTT
TRBJ1-3 TRBV6-1 . . CASRDTGTSGNTIYF TGTGCCAGCAGGGATACAGGGACCTCTGGAAACACCATATATTTT
TRBJ2-7 TRBV28 TRBD2 . CASSFLTSGLYEQYF TGTGCCAGCAGTTTCCTGACTAGCGGTCTCTACGAGCAGTACTTC
TRBJ1-4 TRBV7-6 . . CASSQVGFNEKLFF TGTGCCAGCAGCCAGGTCGGTTTTAATGAAAAACTGTTTTTT
TRBJ1-3 TRBV19 TRBD1 . CASSTRTGSGNTIYF TGTGCCAGTAGTACCCGGACAGGGTCTGGAAACACCATATATTTT
TRBJ1-3 TRBV4-1 . . CASSQEGGESGNTIYF TGCGCCAGCAGCCAAGAAGGCGGTGAATCTGGAAACACCATATATTTT
TRBJ2-2 TRBV15 . . CATSSFSRAYTGELFF TGTGCCACCAGCAGCTTCTCGCGGGCCTACACCGGGGAGCTGTTTTTT
TRBJ2-7 TRBV28 . . CASSSYIRDKIHEQYF TGTGCCAGCAGTTCCTATATCCGGGACAAAATACACGAGCAGTACTTC
TRBJ1-2 TRBV10-1 TRBD1 . CASSETGDGYTF TGCGCCAGCAGTGAGACAGGGGATGGCTACACCTTC
TRBJ2-1 TRBV9 TRBD2 . CASSVISGGEQFF TGTGCCAGCAGCGTAATTAGCGGGGGTGAGCAGTTCTTC